Listed below are T cell receptor beta chains from one sample, sequenced in a study of cytomegalovirus exposure and HLA in healthy donors. Assay used: immunoSEQ multiplex PCR; TCRdb lists only in-frame clones, some missing. The sample holds under 250,000 clones, approximately 82% seen once. The sequenced sample was PBMCs. Receptors originate from a woman under 30 in good health and CMV-seronegative. CDR3s include the opening cysteine and the closing phenylalanine or tryptophan. A D gene is named only where the DNA matches it firmly. A clone size is listed for some rows: how often the clone was seen (once, few, many), or a class if it is expanded.

d_gene	j_gene	v_gene	abundance	CDR3nt	CDR3aa
.	TRBJ2-7	TRBV19	.	TGTGCCAGTAGTATATCGGGAGTGGGACGGCCTCTCGGGGGCGAGCAGTACTTC	CASSISGVGRPLGGEQYF
TRBD1	TRBJ1-5	TRBV19	.	TGTGCCAGTAGTCGCGGGACAGGGTTTCAGCCCCAGCATTTT	CASSRGTGFQPQHF
.	TRBJ1-2	TRBV10-3	few	TGTGCCAGCCACTACGATGGCTACACCTTC	CASHYDGYTF
.	TRBJ2-1	TRBV30	.	TGTGCCTGGAGTGTAACTAGTACCCCCTACAATGAGCAGTTCTTC	CAWSVTSTPYNEQFF
.	TRBJ2-1	TRBV21-1	few	TGTGCCAGCAACGCCTGCTGGGGGGGTGGTGAGCAGTTCTTC	CASNACWGGGEQFF
.	TRBJ2-2	TRBV28	.	TGTGCCAGCAGTTTATTGGGCGGGCCTACCGGGGAGCTGTTTTTT	CASSLLGGPTGELFF
.	TRBJ1-5	TRBV6-6	.	TGTGCCAGCAGTTACGGGGAGAGCAATCAGCCCCAGCATTTT	CASSYGESNQPQHF
TRBD1	TRBJ1-4	TRBV28	once	TGTGCCAGCAGTTTACGGGGGGGGACAGGGGAAGAAAAACTGTTTTTT	CASSLRGGTGEEKLFF
.	TRBJ1-5	TRBV27	.	TGTGCCAGCAGTCCACGGACAGGCAATCAGCCCCAGCATTTT	CASSPRTGNQPQHF
.	TRBJ1-6	TRBV18	.	TGTGCCAGCTCAGCGAGTTCGGACAGCCAGTCCCTCCACTTT	CASSASSDSQSLHF
.	TRBJ1-2	TRBV5-6	once	TGTGCCAGCAGCTCGGGCCAGGGGTTCTATGGCTACACCTTC	CASSSGQGFYGYTF
.	TRBJ2-1	TRBV4-1	once	TGCGCCAGCAGCCAAGATCAAACGGTTTACAATGAGCAGTTCTTC	CASSQDQTVYNEQFF
.	TRBJ2-3	TRBV5-6	.	TGTGCCAGCAGCCTACAGAGAGTTACAGATACGCAGTATTTT	CASSLQRVTDTQYF
TRBD1	TRBJ1-5	TRBV6-1	few	TGTGCCAGCAGAAAGGGACAGGGGGCTAGTCAGCCCCAGCATTTT	CASRKGQGASQPQHF
.	TRBJ1-1	TRBV15	.	TGTGCCACCAGCAGGGGACGGATGAACACTGAAGCTTTCTTT	CATSRGRMNTEAFF